These 32 T cell receptor beta chains originate from one sample sequenced in a study of T cell responses to AZD1222 COVID-19 vaccine (dated by TCRdb to about 2021). According to the study, the label for this sample's time point signals: baseline before first vaccination. Library generation was performed with the immunoSEQ multiplex PCR assay. TCRdb stores this immuneACCESS table with in-frame sequences only. Part of the clones is absent; in the studies checked, under half of the shortfall reflects unresolved V genes, and no reason is known for the rest. This sample comprises 150,000 to 200,000 clones, 70% to 90% of them detected only once. The top ten clones comprise around 6.4% of the sample. Here the sequenced sample was peripheral blood, taken on day 0 of AZD1222 vaccination. The source of these receptors is an adult in good health.

In DNA form, the CDR3 reads TGTGCCAGTAGTTCAGACGGAAACACCATATATTTT. Its protein product is CASSSDGNTIYF. This rearrangement joins TRBV19 to TRBJ1-3; D is unresolved. Germline lookup yields CDR1 LNHDA and CDR2 SQIVND (reference sequence). V lost 5 bases to trimming and J lost 4 bases, with 6 bases between them. The CDR3 covers 12 residues.

This clone was seen only once. The chain is built from TRBV5-1 and TRBJ1-4, with D hard to call. V lost 0 bases, J lost 0 bases, and 6 bases lay in between. The germline V gene encodes CDR1 SGHRS and CDR2 YFSETQ. The length of the CDR3 is 15 residues. The CDR3 DNA follows: TGCGCCAGCAGCTTGGGTGGGTCAACTAATGAAAAACTGTTTTTT. Amino acids: CASSLGGSTNEKLFF.

The chain joins TRBV7-9 to TRBJ2-3; TRBD2 matches 7 bases. Germline V lookup: CDR1 SEHNR, CDR2 FQNEAQ (reference sequence). V gave up 4 bases and J gave up 4 bases; unmatched junction bases: 11. CDR3 length: 16 residues. CDR3: CASSSTWGRESDTQYF. CDR3 nucleotides: TGTGCCAGCAGCTCCACGTGGGGGAGGGAGTCAGATACGCAGTATTTT.

V and J are TRBV24-1 and TRBJ1-2; D remains ambiguous. This CDR3 contains 14 residues. Per the germline V gene, CDR1 is KGHDR and CDR2 is SFDVKD. The ends were cut back, 3 bases at V and 4 bases at J, with 11 bases in the middle. The CDR3 coding sequence is TGTGCCACCAGTGATCGGACGGGTTCCTATGGCTACACCTTC. This gives the protein CATSDRTGSYGYTF.

The chain employs TRBV28 and TRBJ2-1, with a tentative D call TRBD2 (6 bases). Trimming cost V 5 bases and J 8 bases, with 19 bases left between them. The CDR3 totals 15 residues. Germline V lookup: CDR1 MDHEN, CDR2 SYDVKM. The CDR3 loop reads CASSRASGPGDEQFF. The DNA for the CDR3 is TGTGCCAGCAGTAGGGCCAGCGGGCCAGGAGATGAGCAGTTCTTC.

This rearrangement joins TRBV7-2 to TRBJ1-3, with TRBD1 as a possible D gene (6 bases). CDR3 length: 17 amino acids. Trimming cost V 3 bases and J 0 bases, with 15 bases left between them. Germline-derived CDR1 and CDR2 are SGHTA and FQGNSA. The CDR3 loop reads CASSLSWTAFSGNTIYF. DNA for the CDR3: TGTGCCAGCAGCTTGAGTTGGACAGCCTTCTCTGGAAACACCATATATTTT.

The V and J genes are TRBV27 and TRBJ2-2; TRBD1 matches 9 bases. CDR1 is MNHEY, CDR2 SMNVEV, per germline (reference sequence). The V segment lost 2 bases and the J segment 4 bases; nucleotides outside the gene matches: 5. The CDR3 contains 16 residues. The CDR3 bases are TGTGCCAGCAGTTTAGAGGGACAGGGATCCACCGGGGAGCTGTTTTTT. This codes for CASSLEGQGSTGELFF.

J is TRBJ2-2 and V is TRBV19; the match to TRBD1 covers 7 bases. V trimming: 8 bases; J trimming: 0 bases; junction bases outside the gene matches: 6. The germline V gene encodes CDR1 LNHDA and CDR2 SQIVND (reference sequence). The CDR3 totals 15 residues. The CDR3 loop is CASLPGTANTGELFF. The CDR3 DNA follows: TGTGCCAGTCTACCCGGGACAGCGAACACCGGGGAGCTGTTTTTT.

The chain couples TRBV28 to TRBJ1-2; 8 nucleotides agree with TRBD1. The CDR3 loop spans 17 amino acids. After removal of 6 bases from V and 1 base from J, the junction contained 13 bases not matched to a gene. Germline CDR1 is MDHEN and CDR2 is SYDVKM. CDR3 protein: CASSYRDRRTFNYGYTF. DNA of the CDR3: TGTGCCAGCAGCTATAGGGACAGGAGGACTTTTAACTATGGCTACACCTTC.

The chain has TRBV19 and TRBJ1-5; unclear D gene. The V end was cut by 5 bases, the J end by 0 bases, with 17 bases between. CDR1 is LNHDA and CDR2 is SQIVND in the germline V gene (reference sequence). The CDR3 has 17 amino acids. The CDR3 bases are TGTGCCAGTAGTGGGATTTCGGGCGAAACTAGCAATCAGCCCCAGCATTTT. As protein: CASSGISGETSNQPQHF.

This rearrangement joins TRBV7-9 to TRBJ1-3; D not certain. The CDR3 is 13 residues long. The V end was cut by 7 bases, the J end by 0 bases, with 7 bases between. Germline loops: CDR1 SEHNR, CDR2 FQNEAQ (reference sequence). CDR3 DNA sequence: TGTGCCAGCATGAGGCACTCTGGAAACACCATATATTTT. Translating it yields CASMRHSGNTIYF.

This chain connects TRBV9 to TRBJ1-2, with 7 bases aligning to TRBD1. Germline trimming cut 7 bases from V and 7 bases from J; bases unmatched to any gene: 19. The CDR3 has 16 residues. Germline-derived CDR1 and CDR2 are SGDLS and YYNGEE. The CDR3 coding sequence is TGTGCCAGCTACGGGACAGCGAACTCGAGATTAGCTGGCTACACCTTC. It encodes CASYGTANSRLAGYTF.

The chain couples TRBV3-1 (or the pseudogene TRBV3-2) to TRBJ2-3; 7 bases match TRBD2. Unmatched junction bases numbered 6, after V lost 1 base and J lost 2 bases. From germline, CDR1 is LGHDT and CDR2 YNNKEL (reference sequence). The CDR3 is made up of 16 amino acids. CDR3 in amino acids: CASSQGPGGTTDTQYF. In DNA, the CDR3 is TGTGCCAGCAGCCAAGGACCCGGGGGGACCACAGATACGCAGTATTTT.

V and J are TRBV18 and TRBJ1-5; D uncertain. CDR3 length equals 15 residues. Trimming took 3 bases from V and 11 from J, leaving 20 bases between them. Looked up from germline, CDR1 is KGHSH and CDR2 is LQKENI. CDR3 in amino acids: CASSPEKSLLVSQHF. CDR3 sequence (DNA): TGTGCCAGCTCACCTGAAAAAAGCCTGTTAGTGTCCCAGCATTTT.

The sample holds a few counts of this clone. V and J are TRBV9 and TRBJ2-2; D ambiguous. CDR1 and CDR2 (germline): SGDLS, YYNGEE. The CDR3 has 15 residues. V lost 0 bases to trimming and J lost 1 base, with 7 bases between them. The CDR3 loop reads CASSVDYLNTGELFF. The CDR3 region has the DNA TGTGCCAGCAGCGTAGACTATTTGAACACCGGGGAGCTGTTTTTT. Full variable domain (outside the CDR3, taken from reference TRBV9 and TRBJ2-2): DSGVTQTPKHLITATGQRVTLRCSPRSGDLSVYWYQQSLDQGLQFLIQYYNGEERAKGNILERFSAQQFPDLHSELNLSSLELGDSALYFCASSVDYLNTGELFFGEGSRLTVL.

The V gene is TRBV2, the J gene TRBJ2-3; D gene unclear. V was trimmed by 4 bases and J by 0 bases, leaving 8 bases between them. Germline V gene data show CDR1 as SNHLY and CDR2 as FYNNEI. CDR3 size: 14 residues. CDR3 bases: TGTGCCAGCAGTGGTTCTATAAGCACAGATACGCAGTATTTT. Translation gives CASSGSISTDTQYF.

CDR3 nucleotide sequence: TGTGCCAGCACTCAACAGGGGGCGCGAGAAAAACTGTTTTTT. Its translation is CASTQQGAREKLFF. The J gene is TRBJ1-4, the V gene TRBV2; 9 bases are a match to TRBD1. Per the germline V gene, CDR1 is SNHLY and CDR2 is FYNNEI. J gave up 8 bases and V 7 bases, and 8 bases lay outside the gene matches. The CDR3 consists of 14 residues.

CDR3: CASAPAAGASYEQYF. CDR3 coding DNA: TGTGCCAGTGCCCCCGCAGCGGGAGCATCTTACGAGCAGTACTTC. V gene TRBV19 combines with J gene TRBJ2-7, with 8 bases identical to TRBD2. Per the germline V gene, CDR1 is LNHDA and CDR2 is SQIVND (reference sequence). V lost 8 bases, J lost 4 bases, and 13 bases stayed unmatched. This CDR3 is built from 15 residues.

The chain couples TRBV27 to TRBJ1-2; D not resolved. V lost 5 bases to trimming and J lost 2 bases, with 3 bases between them. Looked up from germline, CDR1 is MNHEY and CDR2 is SMNVEV (reference sequence). The CDR3 contains 11 residues. The CDR3 sequence: CASSRNYGYTF. The CDR3 nucleotides read TGTGCCAGCAGTCGCAACTATGGCTACACCTTC.

Comments on this clone: Germline and junction disagree at one end, which may indicate a read error. The V gene is TRBV7-7, the J gene TRBJ2-1, with 9 bases identical to TRBD2. This CDR3 is 13 amino acids long. Germline CDR1 SSHAT, CDR2 FNYEAQ (reference sequence). This chain's CDR3 is CASSLGLAYEQFF. The CDR3 DNA reads as TGTGCTAGCAGCCTCGGACTAGCGTATGAGCAGTTCTTC.

The J gene is TRBJ2-1, the V gene TRBV9; 7 bases match TRBD2. V lost 4 bases to trimming and J lost 0 bases; unmatched junction nucleotides: 19. The CDR3 loop spans 20 amino acids. Germline CDR1 reads SGDLS; CDR2 reads YYNGEE. DNA for the CDR3: TGTGCCAGCAGCATGACGTATAGCGGGCCACTCAAAAGCTCCTACAATGAGCAGTTCTTC. This codes for CASSMTYSGPLKSSYNEQFF.

The rearrangement links TRBV21-1 to TRBJ1-4; TRBD1 is taken as the D call from the table, unchecked against the DNA. TRBV21-1 corresponds to a pseudogene. This CDR3 has 19 amino acids. CDR3 nucleotides: TGTGCCAGCAGCTCGTATTGCCGGGACAGGGAAGGAACTAATGAAAAACTGTTTTTT. Residues: CASSSYCRDREGTNEKLFF.

This rearrangement joins TRBV6-6 to TRBJ1-2, with D possibly being TRBD1 (5 bases). Trimming pared 5 bases from V and 1 base from J, leaving 8 bases between. This CDR3 contains 13 residues. Germline V CDR1 and CDR2: MNHNY, SVGAGI (reference sequence). CDR3 in amino acids: CASSPRVNYGYTF. CDR3 in DNA: TGTGCCAGCAGTCCCAGGGTTAACTATGGCTACACCTTC.

The V call is TRBV19, the J call TRBJ1-4, with TRBD1 as a possible D gene (5 bases). The CDR3 has 16 residues. In germline, CDR1 is LNHDA, CDR2 SQIVND (reference sequence). Deletions cut 7 bases from V and 2 bases from J, with 17 bases between. The CDR3 nucleotides read TGTGCCAGTAATGCAGGGAAGGGCAGGACTAATGAAAAACTGTTTTTT. Translating gives CASNAGKGRTNEKLFF. Full variable domain (outside the CDR3, taken from reference TRBV19 and TRBJ1-4): DGGITQSPKYLFRKEGQNVTLSCEQNLNHDAMYWYRQDPGQGLRLIYYSQIVNDFQKGDIAEGYSVSREKKESFPLTVTSAQKNPTAFYLCASNAGKGRTNEKLFFGSGTQLSVL.

V and J are TRBV28 and TRBJ2-5; D is uncertain. V gave up 8 bases and J gave up 5 bases, with 18 bases separating them. This CDR3 contains 14 residues. Germline CDR1 MDHEN, CDR2 SYDVKM. The DNA for the CDR3 is TGTGCCAGCTCCGGCTTACAGCCCCTCGAGACCCAGTACTTC. Translated, it gives CASSGLQPLETQYF.

The count of this clone is one. The chain has TRBV19 and TRBJ1-2, with D uncertain. V gave up 3 bases and J gave up 6 bases, with 11 bases separating them. The CDR3 runs to 13 residues. CDR1 is LNHDA and CDR2 is SQIVND in the germline V gene (reference sequence). The CDR3 bases are TGTGCCAGTAGTATCCTGGGGTCTCATGGCTACACCTTC. Its protein is CASSILGSHGYTF.

The rearrangement joins TRBV19 to TRBJ1-5, with TRBD1 matching 9 bases. The CDR3 totals 13 residues. Losses at the gene ends were 8 bases for V and 7 bases for J; bases not matched to a gene: 6. Germline CDR1 LNHDA, CDR2 SQIVND (reference sequence). DNA of the CDR3: TGTGCCAGTGCCTGGGACAGGGCCCAGCCCCAGCATTTT. Translation gives CASAWDRAQPQHF.

The gene calls are TRBV5-1 and TRBJ2-1; 12 bases are a match to TRBD2. The CDR3 totals 16 residues. CDR1 and CDR2 from the germline V gene are SGHRS and YFSETQ. Unmatched junction bases numbered 10, after V lost 4 bases and J lost 8 bases. CDR3 DNA: TGCGCCAGCAGCCCTCTAGCGGGGGGGCTTTGGGATGAGCAGTTCTTC. It is translated as CASSPLAGGLWDEQFF.

The rearrangement joins TRBV6-5 to TRBJ1-3; 7 nucleotides line up with TRBD1. The CDR3 length is 15 residues. Germline CDR1 reads MNHEY; CDR2 reads SVGAGI. V lost 7 bases to trimming and J lost 4 bases; unmatched junction nucleotides: 10. CDR3 loop: CASMGGTVSGNTIYF. CDR3 DNA sequence: TGTGCCAGCATGGGTGGGACAGTATCCGGAAACACCATATATTTT.

The V and J genes are TRBV25-1 and TRBJ2-1; D unclear. Trimming took off 6 bases at V and 3 bases at J, with 15 bases between the two ends. CDR3 length: 15 residues. The V gene's germline CDR1 is MGHDK and CDR2 SYGVNS. In DNA, the CDR3 is TGTGCCAGCAGAGAAGTGGGCGGCGGCTACAATGAGCAGTTCTTC. This codes for CASREVGGGYNEQFF.

V usage is TRBV2 and J usage is TRBJ1-5; D unresolved. Trimming took 6 bases from V and 3 from J, leaving 15 bases between them. The CDR3 is made up of 15 amino acids. Germline V gives CDR1 SNHLY, CDR2 FYNNEI. The CDR3 nucleotides read TGTGCCAGCAGATTTTCCCCAGGTTACAATCAGCCCCAGCATTTT. This codes for CASRFSPGYNQPQHF.

J is TRBJ1-5 and V is TRBV19, with 8 bases identical to TRBD1. V trimming: 5 bases; J trimming: 2 bases; junction bases outside the gene matches: 8. CDR1 is LNHDA, CDR2 SQIVND, per germline (reference sequence). This CDR3 spans 16 amino acids. The CDR3 nucleotides are TGTGCCAGTAGTTTGCCAGGGGGCGCGGGCAATCAGCCCCAGCATTTT. Translation gives CASSLPGGAGNQPQHF.